This T cell receptor beta chain came from a study of Ad26.COV2.S vaccination and SARS-CoV-2 variants. Clones were sequenced by immunoSEQ multiplex PCR, and TCRdb holds only the in-frame ones, with some missing. The profile shows fewer than 400,000 clones, 85% to 90% of them singletons. Treatment defined: over 15 received Ad26.COV2.S at low or high dose, single or two shots; a few received placebo; per-sample allocation not given. Material that was analyzed had been drawn on day 63 after the first vaccine or placebo injection. Source: peripheral blood, taken in a trial of Ad26.COV2.S vaccine versus placebo. The receptor comes from a person aged 18 to 65 who received the Ad26.COV2.S COVID-19 vaccine or a placebo.

CDR3 amino acids: CASMRYPVGTDTQYF. The CDR3 nucleotides are TGTGCCAGCATGAGGTACCCGGTGGGCACAGATACGCAGTATTTT. The chain has TRBV28 and TRBJ2-3, with D hard to call. CDR1 is MDHEN, CDR2 SYDVKM, per germline. The CDR3 is 15 amino acids. Between the trimmed V and J ends, which lost 7 bases and 1 base, there was a span of 15 bases.